This T cell receptor beta chain was sequenced in a study of blood T cell repertoires in COVID-19. Study summary: Sites in the United States, Italy and Spain provided acute and convalescent COVID-19 samples. Sources were T cells, B-cell-depleted T cells, or PBMCs; the material itself was cDNA or gDNA.

In the source study's methods: Amplification from reference gene primers served as the basis for estimated nucleated cell counts. The table came from immunoSEQ multiplex PCR; TCRdb's copy has only in-frame clones and leaves some out. V, J and clone size reflect that table, while D and trimming were determined from the DNA. Here the sample spans about 230,000 clones, over 70% being singletons. This TCR came from a man older than 75 with acute or convalescent COVID-19. The sequenced sample was peripheral blood.

The DNA of the CDR3 is TGTGCCAGTAGTATAGGACAGGGACTGAACATTCAGTACTTC. Its protein is CASSIGQGLNIQYF. V gene TRBV19 combines with J gene TRBJ2-4; maybe TRBD1 (7 bases). Germline V lookup: CDR1 LNHDA, CDR2 SQIVND (reference sequence). This CDR3 spans 14 amino acids. V was shortened by 1 base and J by 7 bases, with 11 bases between the two germline ends. The whole variable domain, filled in from reference TRBV19 and TRBJ2-4, reads DGGITQSPKYLFRKEGQNVTLSCEQNLNHDAMYWYRQDPGQGLRLIYYSQIVNDFQKGDIAEGYSVSREKKESFPLTVTSAQKNPTAFYLCASSIGQGLNIQYFGAGTRLSVL.